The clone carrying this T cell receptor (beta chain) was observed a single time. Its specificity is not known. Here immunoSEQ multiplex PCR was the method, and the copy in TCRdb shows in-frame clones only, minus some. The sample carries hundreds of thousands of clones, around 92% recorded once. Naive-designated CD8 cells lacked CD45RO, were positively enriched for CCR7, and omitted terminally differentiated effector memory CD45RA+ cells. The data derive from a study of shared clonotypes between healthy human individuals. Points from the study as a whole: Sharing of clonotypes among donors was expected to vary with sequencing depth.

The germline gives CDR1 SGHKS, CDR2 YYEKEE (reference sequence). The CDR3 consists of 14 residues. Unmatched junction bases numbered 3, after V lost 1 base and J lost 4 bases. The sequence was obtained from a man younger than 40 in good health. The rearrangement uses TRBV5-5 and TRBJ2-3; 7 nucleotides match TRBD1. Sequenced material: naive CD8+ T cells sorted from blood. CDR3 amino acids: CASSLTGASDTQYF. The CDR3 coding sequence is TGTGCCAGCAGCTTGACAGGGGCGTCAGATACGCAGTATTTT.